These 29 T cell receptor beta chains came from one sample sequenced in a study of Graves' ophthalmopathy and Graves' hyperthyroidism. Amplification of the TCR beta CDR3 regions used RNA transcripts (as template). After a first-round RT-PCR with HTBI primers, a second-round multiplex PCR was run. From the multiplex PCR reads, TCRdb called clonotypes with MiXCR, one entry per CDR3 protein. The data show 650,000 to 800,000 distinct CDR3 sequences, roughly 41% seen once. Material: peripheral blood. Receptors were obtained from an adult man with Graves' ophthalmopathy.

This clonotype has ten or more counts. The chain couples TRBV12-3 or TRBV12-4 to TRBJ1-2, with D perhaps matching TRBD1 (5 bases). The ends were cut back, 7 bases at V and 2 bases at J, with 17 bases in the middle. The CDR3 runs 15 residues. This chain's CDR3 is CASTTTRVANYGYTF. The CDR3 nucleotides are TGTGCCAGCACCACTACCAGGGTAGCCAACTATGGCTACACCTTC.

About this clonotype: The junction differs from germline at one of its ends, possibly a read error. This chain connects TRBV5-1 to TRBJ1-5, with TRBD1 matching over 7 bases. Germline V gene sequence: CDR1 SGHRS, CDR2 YFSETQ. The CDR3 consists of 18 residues. CDR3 amino acids: CDSSCRLRTGHSKQPQHF. The DNA of the CDR3 is TGCGACAGCAGCTGCCGACTAAGGACAGGTCATAGCAAACAGCCCCAGCATTTT.

This clonotype was seen at least ten times. The chain couples TRBV9 to TRBJ2-2, with 8 bases matching TRBD2. V was pared by 4 bases and J by 2 bases, with 4 bases of the junction left unmatched. Germline CDR1 reads SGDLS; CDR2 reads YYNGEE. The CDR3 sequence is 15 residues long. The CDR3 sequence is CASSSGLANTGELFF. CDR3 in DNA: TGTGCCAGCAGCTCAGGACTAGCTAACACCGGGGAGCTGTTTTTT.

On this clonotype: With a much larger clone just one base away, this may be a read error. The chain joins TRBV7-3 to TRBJ2-5; TRBD2 matches at 12 bases. The CDR3 totals 15 residues. The germline V gene encodes CDR1 SGHTA and CDR2 FQGTGA. The CDR3 DNA is TGTGTCAGCAGCTCGACTAGCGGGAGTAGACAGACCCAGTACTTC. Protein sequence: CVSSSTSGSRQTQYF. The full variable domain, with the rest looked up from reference TRBV7-3 and TRBJ2-5, is GAGVSQTPSNKVTEKGKYVELRCDPISGHTALYWYRQSLGQGPEFLIYFQGTGAADDSGLPNDRFFAVRPEGSVSTLKIQRTERGDSAVYLCVSSSTSGSRQTQYFGPGTRLLVL.

The chain is built from TRBV9 and TRBJ2-7, with TRBD2 matching over 10 bases. V shed 4 bases, J shed 3 bases, and the junction held 4 bases outside the gene matches. The CDR3 length is 14 residues. CDR1 is SGDLS, CDR2 YYNGEE, per germline. CDR3 in DNA: TGTGCCAGCAGCTCTAGCGGGAGAAACTACGAGCAGTACTTC. Translating it yields CASSSSGRNYEQYF.

The chain links TRBV20-1 to TRBJ2-7; 7 nucleotides match TRBD2. This CDR3 is built from 13 residues. Germline V gene lookup returns CDR1 DFQATT and CDR2 SNEGSKA (reference sequence). The V and J ends lost 1 base and 3 bases, in that order; junction bases with no gene match: 3. The CDR3 is CSARGGEGYEQYF. Written as DNA, the CDR3 is TGCAGTGCTAGAGGAGGGGAGGGCTACGAGCAGTACTTC.

V is TRBV20-1 and J is TRBJ1-5; D is uncertain. Germline assignment: CDR1 DFQATT and CDR2 SNEGSKA (reference sequence). V was trimmed by 2 bases and J by 0 bases, leaving 11 bases between them. This CDR3 is 15 amino acids long. In DNA, the CDR3 is TGCAGTGCTAGATTTACCGAAAATAGCAATCAGCCCCAGCATTTT. Protein sequence: CSARFTENSNQPQHF.

The table lists this clonotype with many counts. The gene calls are TRBV7-8 and TRBJ2-2; 9 bases align to TRBD2. The CDR3 has 15 residues. The junction had 7 bases not matched to a gene; V was cut back by 5 bases and J by 6 bases. Per the germline V gene, CDR1 is SGHVS and CDR2 is FQNEAQ. The CDR3 DNA follows: TGTGCCAGCAGCGCGTTCCTAGCGGGACCCGGGGAGCTGTTTTTT. This translates into CASSAFLAGPGELFF. The full variable domain, completed using reference TRBV7-8 and TRBJ2-2, is GAGVSQSPRYKVAKRGQDVALRCDPISGHVSLFWYQQALGQGPEFLTYFQNEAQLDKSGLPSDRFFAERPEGSVSTLKIQRTQQEDSAVYLCASSAFLAGPGELFFGEGSRLTVL.

This clonotype was detected once. The V and J genes are TRBV30 and TRBJ1-5; no clear D. CDR3 size: 14 residues. From germline, CDR1 is GTSNPN and CDR2 SVGIG (reference sequence). The chain's CDR3 is CAVVAANSNQPQHF. DNA for the CDR3: TGTGCAGTGGTGGCAGCAAATAGCAATCAGCCCCAGCATTTT.

This clonotype was found many times. The CDR3 bases are TGTGCCATCAGTCCGACAGACTCTGGAAACACCATATATTTT. Its protein is CAISPTDSGNTIYF. The chain carries TRBV10-3 and TRBJ1-3; D may be TRBD1 (5 bases). Germline assignment: CDR1 ENHRY and CDR2 SYGVKD. V was shortened by 5 bases and J by 0 bases, with 8 bases between the two germline ends. This CDR3 is built from 14 residues.

The chain is built from TRBV9 and TRBJ1-2; the D is unclear. This CDR3 has 14 residues. Germline assignment: CDR1 SGDLS and CDR2 YYNGEE. V was trimmed by 4 bases and J by 0 bases, leaving 10 bases between them. CDR3 protein: CASSTQETNYGYTF. In DNA form, the CDR3 reads TGTGCCAGCAGCACCCAGGAGACTAACTATGGCTACACCTTC.

The chain is built from TRBV10-3 and TRBJ1-2, with D unresolved. The V gene lost 4 bases and the J gene lost 5 bases, with 20 bases spanning the gap. CDR3 size: 16 residues. The germline gives CDR1 ENHRY, CDR2 SYGVKD. In nucleotides, the CDR3 is TGTGCCATCAGTGCTAGAGATCTCCTTGCGAAATATGGCTACACCTTC. This translates into CAISARDLLAKYGYTF.

The genes are TRBV9 and TRBJ2-3, with 7 nucleotides matching TRBD1. In germline, CDR1 is SGDLS, CDR2 YYNGEE. The CDR3 covers 16 residues. V shed 1 base and J 0 bases; nucleotides not matched to a gene: 5. The CDR3 nucleotides are TGTGCCAGCAGCGTAAGACAGGGAACTAGCACAGATACGCAGTATTTT. This encodes CASSVRQGTSTDTQYF.

This chain joins TRBV3-1 and TRBJ2-5; TRBD2 is a possible D gene (5 bases). Trimming shortened V by 0 bases and J by 0 bases, and 17 bases separated the two germline ends. There are 18 residues in the CDR3. Germline V gene lookup returns CDR1 LGHDT and CDR2 YNNKEL (reference sequence). The CDR3 sequence is CASSQETKADPYQETQYF. DNA of the CDR3: TGTGCCAGCAGCCAAGAGACTAAGGCGGATCCGTACCAAGAGACCCAGTACTTC.

V usage is TRBV4-2 and J usage is TRBJ2-7; 12 bases line up with TRBD1. Losses at the gene ends were 1 base for V and 3 bases for J; bases not matched to a gene: 10. The CDR3 is made up of 18 amino acids. Per the germline V gene, CDR1 is LGHNA and CDR2 is YNFKEQ. The CDR3 is CASSQGLRGQGAFYEQYV. The CDR3 nucleotides are TGTGCCAGCAGCCAAGGTCTGAGGGGACAGGGGGCTTTCTACGAGCAGTACGTC.

This clonotype was seen at least ten times. The V gene is TRBV12-3 or TRBV12-4, the J gene TRBJ1-6; D remains ambiguous. The V end lost 4 bases, the J end lost 2 bases, and 6 bases lay between the germline ends. The CDR3 consists of 14 residues. The chain's CDR3 is CASSSTTYNSPLHF. CDR3 nucleotides: TGTGCCAGCAGTTCCACTACCTATAATTCACCCCTCCACTTT.

This sequence joins TRBV15 and TRBJ2-3; D not certain. Looked up from germline, CDR1 is LNHNV and CDR2 is YYDKDF (reference sequence). V was clipped by 3 bases and J by 0 bases, with 10 bases between them. CDR3 length: 15 residues. Here the CDR3 DNA reads TGTGCCACCAGCAGCGCTGGCTCTAGCACAGATACGCAGTATTTT. Translated: CATSSAGSSTDTQYF.

The table lists this clonotype with many counts. The rearrangement links TRBV11-3 to TRBJ1-1; D is uncertain. The CDR3 is 12 residues long. Trimming took 0 bases from V and 7 from J, leaving 6 bases between them. Germline CDR1 reads SGHNT; CDR2 reads YENEEA. The CDR3 protein is CASSLDLFEAFF. CDR3 in DNA: TGTGCCAGCAGCTTAGACCTCTTTGAAGCTTTCTTT.

Points on this clonotype: This could be a read error, since a much larger clone is one nucleotide away. This sequence joins TRBV5-1 and TRBJ1-4; the D gene is possibly TRBD1 (6 bases). V lost 7 bases and J 6 bases, leaving 16 bases between the germline ends. The germline gives CDR1 SGHRS, CDR2 YFSETQ. The CDR3 is 14 amino acids. In nucleotides, the CDR3 is TGCGCCAGCCGATACCCGACAGGTGATGAAAAACTGTTTTTT. It encodes CASRYPTGDEKLFF. The full variable domain, rest sourced from reference TRBV5-1 and TRBJ1-4, is KAGVTQTPRYLIKTRGQQVTLSCSPISGHRSVSWYQQTPGQGLQFLFEYFSETQRNKGNFPGRFSGRQFSNSRSEMNVSTLELGDSALYLCASRYPTGDEKLFFGSGTQLSVL.

This clonotype was counted between two and nine times. V gene TRBV4-3 combines with J gene TRBJ1-2; D is unresolved. CDR3 size: 15 residues. Trimming took 0 bases from V and 4 from J, leaving 12 bases between them. CDR1 LGHNA and CDR2 YSLEER come from the germline V gene. The DNA for the CDR3 is TGCGCCAGCAGCCAAGATAGGGCTATGAGCTATGGCTACACCTTC. It specifies CASSQDRAMSYGYTF.

This clonotype showed up many times. The rearrangement joins TRBV20-1 to TRBJ1-2; 12 bases align to TRBD1. The ends lost 5 bases at V and 7 bases at J; junction bases unmatched: 8. Germline CDR1 reads DFQATT; CDR2 reads SNEGSKA (reference sequence). The CDR3 has 14 amino acids. The CDR3: CSAGAGTGGGGYTF. The CDR3 DNA follows: TGCAGTGCTGGGGCCGGGACAGGGGGCGGTGGCTACACCTTC.

This clonotype was seen once. A much larger clone sits a single nucleotide away, making a read error possible. This sequence joins TRBV5-1 and TRBJ2-5; TRBD1 matches at 7 bases. Germline V lookup: CDR1 SGHRS, CDR2 YFSETQ. This CDR3 region has 14 residues. The ends lost 0 bases at V and 7 bases at J; junction bases unmatched: 6. The CDR3 loop is CASSLAGDSRTQYF. The DNA for the CDR3 is TGCGCCAGCAGCTTGGCTGGGGACAGCCGGACCCAGTACTTC.

Only one count was recorded for this clonotype. A junction boundary mismatches the germline segment, possibly from a read error. This rearrangement joins TRBV10-3 to TRBJ1-3; no reliable D call. The CDR3 totals 13 residues. Germline V gene lookup returns CDR1 ENHRY and CDR2 SYGVKD. The CDR3 DNA follows: TGTGCCAGCAGTGAAGAGGGCGGAAACACCATATGTTTT. Its protein is CASSEEGGNTICF.

This clonotype was counted a few times. This rearrangement joins TRBV4-2 to TRBJ2-7; 10 nucleotides agree with TRBD2. The trim removed 5 bases at V and 6 bases at J, leaving 7 bases unmatched. The CDR3 runs 14 residues. Germline V CDR1 and CDR2: LGHNA, YNFKEQ. This chain's CDR3 is CASSSLAGVGEQYF. DNA of the CDR3: TGTGCCAGCAGCTCCCTAGCGGGAGTCGGCGAGCAGTACTTC.

V usage is TRBV5-1 and J usage is TRBJ2-7; D is possibly TRBD2 (5 bases). The germline V gene encodes CDR1 SGHRS and CDR2 YFSETQ. The length of the CDR3 is 14 residues. Trimming pared 6 bases from V and 6 bases from J, leaving 19 bases between. The CDR3 nucleotides are TGCGCCAGCACAATACCGGACGGGATAGGCGAGCAGTACTTC. It translates to CASTIPDGIGEQYF.

This clonotype has a count of ten or more. The rearrangement links TRBV10-3 to TRBJ1-1, with TRBD1 as a possible D gene (6 bases). The CDR3 contains 14 residues. V was clipped by 6 bases and J by 4 bases, with 15 bases between them. In germline, CDR1 is ENHRY, CDR2 SYGVKD. CDR3 sequence (DNA): TGTGCCATCAGCACCCCTACAGGGACCACTGAAGCTTTCTTT. Protein: CAISTPTGTTEAFF.

The V call is TRBV27, the J call TRBJ2-7; no definite D call. From germline, CDR1 is MNHEY and CDR2 SMNVEV (reference sequence). V lost 3 bases to trimming and J lost 0 bases, with 9 bases between them. The CDR3 runs to 14 residues. CDR3 DNA sequence: TGTGCCAGCAGTTTTAGTCAGGACTCCTACGAGCAGTACTTC. It encodes CASSFSQDSYEQYF.

In its sample, this clonotype was seen many times. The J gene is TRBJ1-1, the V gene TRBV2; perhaps TRBD1 as D (5 bases). The CDR3 runs to 13 residues. Trimming cost V 3 bases and J 10 bases, with 15 bases left between them. CDR1 is SNHLY and CDR2 is FYNNEI in the germline V gene. CDR3 nucleotides: TGTGCCAGCAGTGACAGGGACCCCTCCGGAGCTTTCTTT. It translates to CASSDRDPSGAFF.

The table lists this clonotype with a count of one. A read error may account for a junction end that differs from germline. The rearrangement uses TRBV6-5 and TRBJ2-5, with D possibly being TRBD2 (6 bases). Germline loops: CDR1 MNHEY, CDR2 SVGAGI. This CDR3 has 8 amino acids. In nucleotides, the CDR3 is TGTGCCAGCAGTCGGGGGAATTTC. Its protein product is CASSRGNF.